The 28 T cell receptor beta chains in this list originate from one sample, sequenced in a study of blood T cell repertoires in COVID-19 (dated by TCRdb to 2018 to 2020). Libraries were built with the immunoSEQ multiplex PCR assay. TCRdb obtained this table from immuneACCESS and retained in-frame rearrangements with V and J assigned. These tables miss some clones; where compared with another copy, unresolved V genes account for less than half of the shortfall, and the remainder is unexplained. The sample table contains 130,000 to 150,000 clones; only one count was recorded for roughly four fifths of them. Jointly, the top ten make up around 15% of the sample. What was sequenced was peripheral blood. The receptors come from a human donor with acute or convalescent COVID-19. The donor label of this sample is uncertain.

The chain is built from TRBV5-1 and TRBJ1-2; 10 nucleotides line up with TRBD1. CDR3 size: 15 residues. The germline CDR1 and CDR2 sequences are SGHRS and YFSETQ. After removal of 2 bases from V and 5 bases from J, the junction contained 6 bases not matched to a gene. The CDR3 nucleotides read TGCGCCAGCAGCTTTAGTGGGACAGGGGTATATGGCTACACCTTC. This encodes CASSFSGTGVYGYTF.

The chain couples TRBV20-1 to TRBJ2-2, with 7 bases that match TRBD1. From germline, CDR1 is DFQATT and CDR2 SNEGSKA (reference sequence). The CDR3 extends over 13 amino acids. After removal of 3 bases from V and 7 bases from J, the junction contained 5 bases not matched to a gene. The CDR3 DNA is TGCAGTGCTAGTCCTACAGGGGTCGGGGAGCTGTTTTTT. Amino acids: CSASPTGVGELFF.

The V gene is TRBV11-2, the J gene TRBJ2-5, with 8 bases lining up with TRBD1. The V gene end was trimmed by 8 bases and the J gene end by 4 bases; junction bases not matched to a gene: 6. The CDR3 extends over 13 amino acids. CDR1 SGHAT and CDR2 FQNNGV come from the germline V gene. CDR3 sequence: CASSQGARETQYF. CDR3 nucleotide sequence: TGTGCCAGCTCCCAGGGGGCACGAGAGACCCAGTACTTC.

Only a few counts were recorded for this clone. CDR3 sequence: CASSRATGGYETQYF. The CDR3 bases are TGCGCCAGCAGCCGAGCAACCGGGGGGTACGAGACCCAGTACTTC. The chain has TRBV4-1 and TRBJ2-5; the match to TRBD2 covers 7 bases. V dropped 4 bases and J dropped 5; count of bases not matched to a gene: 10. Germline-derived CDR1 and CDR2 are MGHRA and YSYEKL. The CDR3 contains 15 residues.

This chain uses TRBV4-1 with TRBJ2-7, with 10 bases matching TRBD1. Germline V lookup: CDR1 MGHRA, CDR2 YSYEKL. The trim removed 3 bases at V and 2 bases at J, leaving 4 bases unmatched. This CDR3 contains 15 residues. The CDR3 sequence: CASSHPGQGPYEQYF. For the CDR3, the DNA is TGCGCCAGCAGCCACCCGGGACAGGGGCCCTACGAGCAGTACTTC.

V is TRBV11-3 and J is TRBJ2-5; no clear D. Germline V gives CDR1 SGHNT, CDR2 YENEEA. Trimming shortened V by 3 bases and J by 0 bases, and 5 bases separated the two germline ends. This CDR3 contains 13 residues. CDR3 DNA sequence: TGTGCCAGCAGCTTGAGCTACCAAGAGACCCAGTACTTC. This encodes CASSLSYQETQYF. Supplemented by reference TRBV11-3 and TRBJ2-5, the full variable domain reads EAGVVQSPRYKIIEKKQPVAFWCNPISGHNTLYWYLQNLGQGPELLIRYENEEAVDDSQLPKDRFSAERLKGVDSTLKIQPAELGDSAVYLCASSLSYQETQYFGPGTRLLVL.

V gene TRBV5-8 combines with J gene TRBJ2-5; D is undetermined. V dropped 0 bases and J dropped 0 bases, with 9 bases sitting between them. This CDR3 has 15 amino acids. Germline CDR1 and CDR2: SGHTS and YDEGEE. The CDR3 spells CASSLGAQYQETQYF. In DNA form, the CDR3 reads TGTGCCAGCAGCTTGGGGGCCCAATACCAAGAGACCCAGTACTTC.

This clone was observed a single time. The rearrangement uses TRBV6-6 and TRBJ2-1; weak D call: TRBD2 (6 bases). Germline assignment: CDR1 MNHNY and CDR2 SVGAGI (reference sequence). This CDR3 spans 14 amino acids. Trimming cost V 5 bases and J 6 bases, with 14 bases left between them. This chain's CDR3 is CASSPARGGNEQFF. CDR3 sequence (DNA): TGTGCCAGCAGTCCAGCAAGGGGAGGCAATGAGCAGTTCTTC.

The V and J genes are TRBV6-5 and TRBJ1-1, with TRBD1 identical over 9 bases. The CDR3 is made up of 13 amino acids. CDR1 MNHEY and CDR2 SVGAGI come from the germline V gene. The V segment lost 10 bases and the J segment 4 bases; nucleotides outside the gene matches: 7. CDR3 in amino acids: CATGTGTRTEAFF. The CDR3 nucleotides read TGTGCCACCGGGACAGGGACTCGCACTGAAGCTTTCTTT.

The J gene is TRBJ1-6, the V gene TRBV12-3 or TRBV12-4; unclear D gene. This CDR3 region has 13 residues. V was pared by 2 bases and J by 12 bases, with 11 bases between. CDR3 bases: TGTGCCAGCAGTTTATCGGAGGGATTACCCCTCCACTTT. It codes for CASSLSEGLPLHF.

The V and J genes are TRBV6-2 or TRBV6-3 and TRBJ2-5; TRBD2 agrees at 9 bases. There are 13 residues in the CDR3. V trimming: 0 bases; J trimming: 7 bases; junction bases outside the gene matches: 0. Germline V gene sequence: CDR1 MNHEY, CDR2 SVGEGT. The CDR3 here is CASSYSTSGTQYF. Here the CDR3 DNA reads TGTGCCAGCAGTTACTCGACTAGCGGGACCCAGTACTTC.

DNA of the CDR3: TGTGCCACCCCAGGACGGGCTAGGACAGGGGAGCTCCAAGAGACCCAGTACTTC. It encodes CATPGRARTGELQETQYF. The gene calls are TRBV21-1 and TRBJ2-5; the D call in the table, TRBD1, was not verified against the DNA. TRBV21-1 is a listed pseudogene. CDR3 length equals 18 residues.

V is TRBV12-3 or TRBV12-4 and J is TRBJ2-7; 9 bases agree with TRBD1. V shed 7 bases and J 6 bases; nucleotides not matched to a gene: 7. The CDR3 spans 13 residues. Written as DNA, the CDR3 is TGTGCCAGCACATGGACAGGGGAAGGCGAGCAGTACTTC. It codes for CASTWTGEGEQYF.

This clone was counted once. V is TRBV4-2 and J is TRBJ1-5; D gene uncertain. CDR1 is LGHNA, CDR2 YNFKEQ, per germline. This CDR3 has 15 residues. V lost 2 bases, J lost 0 bases, and 8 bases lay in between. Written as DNA, the CDR3 is TGTGCCAGCAGCCAAAGCTACCTTAGCAATCAGCCCCAGCATTTT. It codes for CASSQSYLSNQPQHF.

The chain couples TRBV5-4 to TRBJ1-3; the D is unclear. This CDR3 has 14 residues. V was shortened by 0 bases and J by 4 bases, with 8 bases between the two germline ends. Germline CDR1 and CDR2: SGHNT and YYREEE (reference sequence). CDR3 nucleotide sequence: TGTGCCAGCAGCTTGGACCCGAGGGGAAACACCATATATTTT. The encoded protein is CASSLDPRGNTIYF.

In nucleotides, the CDR3 is TGTGCCAGCAGACCTCAGGGAACTAACTATGGCTACACCTTC. Translating gives CASRPQGTNYGYTF. The chain carries TRBV6-5 and TRBJ1-2, with D tentatively TRBD1 (5 bases). Germline CDR1 and CDR2: MNHEY and SVGAGI. V lost 6 bases to trimming and J lost 0 bases, with 11 bases between them. The CDR3 is 14 residues long.

This chain joins TRBV2 and TRBJ2-1, with TRBD1 identical over 10 bases. CDR3 length equals 14 residues. Per germline, CDR1 SNHLY and CDR2 FYNNEI. V lost 6 bases, J lost 10 bases, and 9 bases stayed unmatched. In DNA, the CDR3 is TGTGCCAGCAGCTGGACAGGGGGAAAGTTGGAGCAGTTCTTC. Translated: CASSWTGGKLEQFF. The complete variable domain, with remaining parts taken from reference TRBV2 and TRBJ2-1, reads EPEVTQTPSHQVTQMGQEVILRCVPISNHLYFYWYRQILGQKVEFLVSFYNNEISEKSEIFDDQFSVERPDGSNFTLKIRSTKLEDSAMYFCASSWTGGKLEQFFGPGTRLTVL.

This chain uses TRBV7-2 with TRBJ2-1; TRBD1 matches 12 bases. The V gene's germline CDR1 is SGHTA and CDR2 FQGNSA. There are 17 residues in the CDR3. The J segment lost 7 bases and the V segment lost 5 bases, leaving 12 bases of the junction unmatched. The CDR3 sequence: CASSLWEGTGGRNEQFF. The DNA of the CDR3 is TGTGCCAGCAGCCTTTGGGAGGGGACAGGGGGCAGGAATGAGCAGTTCTTC.

For the CDR3, the DNA is TGTGCCAGCTACGGGATCGATAGCTCTGGAAACACCATATATTTT. It specifies CASYGIDSSGNTIYF. This chain connects TRBV7-9 to TRBJ1-3; the D is unclear. Germline V gene lookup returns CDR1 SEHNR and CDR2 FQNEAQ (reference sequence). Deletions cut 8 bases from V and 0 bases from J, with 14 bases between. The CDR3 consists of 15 residues.

V is TRBV19 and J is TRBJ1-6, with 7 bases aligning to TRBD1. J gave up 5 bases and V 0 bases, and 1 base lay outside the gene matches. The CDR3 totals 15 residues. Germline V gene sequence: CDR1 LNHDA, CDR2 SQIVND (reference sequence). DNA for the CDR3: TGTGCCAGTAGTATAGACGGGACAGATAATTCACCCCTCCACTTT. Translated: CASSIDGTDNSPLHF.

The chain combines TRBV21-1 with TRBJ1-1. TRBV21-1 is flagged as a pseudogene. The CDR3 is made up of 20 amino acids. The CDR3 is CASSKARKGPRETKNTEAFF. In DNA, the CDR3 is TGTGCCAGCAGCAAAGCGCGAAAAGGACCCCGGGAAACAAAGAACACTGAAGCTTTCTTT.

This clone is a singleton in its sample. The chain recombines TRBV12-3 or TRBV12-4 with TRBJ1-2; D is possibly TRBD1 (5 bases). Trimming removed 6 bases at V and 2 bases at J, with 10 bases between. CDR3 length equals 13 residues. CDR3 sequence (DNA): TGTGCCAGCAGCCAACAGGTGAACTATGGCTACACCTTC. It specifies CASSQQVNYGYTF.

The V call is TRBV7-2, the J call TRBJ2-7; 8 bases align to TRBD1. CDR1 is SGHTA and CDR2 is FQGNSA in the germline V gene. The V gene end was trimmed by 5 bases and the J gene end by 6 bases; junction bases not matched to a gene: 9. This CDR3 has 14 amino acids. The CDR3 sequence: CASSRQGQVGEQYF. As DNA, the CDR3 is TGTGCCAGCAGCCGTCAGGGACAGGTCGGCGAGCAGTACTTC.

The chain has TRBV27 and TRBJ2-7; D unresolved. This CDR3 is built from 14 residues. V lost 0 bases and J 9 bases, leaving 15 bases between the germline ends. Germline CDR1 reads MNHEY; CDR2 reads SMNVEV (reference sequence). The CDR3 coding sequence is TGTGCCAGCAGTTTATCCCCCCATAGAACGAGGCAGTACTTC. It codes for CASSLSPHRTRQYF.

The genes are TRBV6-4 and TRBJ2-2; D is possibly TRBD2 (6 bases). Between the trimmed V and J ends, which lost 2 bases and 5 bases, there was a span of 15 bases. Germline loops: CDR1 MRHNA, CDR2 SNTAGT. The CDR3 is made up of 16 amino acids. Written as DNA, the CDR3 is TGTGCCAGCAGTGACGGGCGGCGGGGCAGAACCGGGGAGCTGTTTTTT. Protein: CASSDGRRGRTGELFF.

This rearrangement joins TRBV6-1 to TRBJ1-5; a weak D match, TRBD1 (6 bases). Trimming cost V 3 bases and J 1 base, with 10 bases left between them. The CDR3 spans 15 residues. Germline CDR1 and CDR2: MNHNS and SASEGT. This CDR3 is CASSDQGISNQPQHF. CDR3 DNA sequence: TGTGCCAGCAGTGACCAGGGGATCAGCAATCAGCCCCAGCATTTT.

This clone was observed once. The chain couples TRBV13 to TRBJ2-1; D may be TRBD2 (6 bases). From germline, CDR1 is PRHDT and CDR2 FYEKMQ (reference sequence). The ends were cut back, 3 bases at V and 2 bases at J, with 11 bases in the middle. This CDR3 has 15 residues. The CDR3 nucleotides read TGTGCCAGCAGCTTGGCAGGAGGGGCCTACAATGAGCAGTTCTTC. Its translation: CASSLAGGAYNEQFF.

This clone has a single count. The V gene is TRBV19, the J gene TRBJ1-3; D is perhaps TRBD1 (5 bases). The V gene lost 7 bases and the J gene lost 4 bases, with 8 bases spanning the gap. Germline CDR1 and CDR2: LNHDA and SQIVND (reference sequence). The CDR3 contains 12 residues. CDR3 in amino acids: CASTQGGNTIYF. CDR3 bases: TGTGCCAGTACCCAGGGAGGAAACACCATATATTTT.